These T cell receptor beta chains were read from a single sample in a study of response to subunit inactivated influenza vaccine. TCRdb fed the RT-PCR reads into MiXCR, producing one record per CDR3 protein. The table records about 520,000 distinct CDR3 sequences, about 25% of them present only once. The sequencing used CD4+ T cells sorted from PBMCs, collected less than 6 days after vaccination. Receptors originate from a man over 45 who received an inactivated influenza vaccine. The CDR3 runs from the conserved cysteine through the conserved F or W. A D gene is named only where the DNA matches it firmly. For some rows the clone size is stated as once, few or many, or as a class when expanded; others skip it.

D gene,clone size,J gene,V gene,CDR3 DNA,CDR3 protein
-,-,TRBJ2-5,TRBV12-3/TRBV12-4,TGTGCCAGCAGCCTTATATGGACCCGATCAGGGGAGACCCAGTACTTC,CASSLIWTRSGETQYF
-,-,TRBJ1-1,TRBV7-2,TGTGCCAGCAGCCCAGAGGGCGCCAACACTGAAGCTTTCTTT,CASSPEGANTEAFF
-,few,TRBJ2-2,TRBV20-1,TGCAGTGCTCTCCGGGGCGGCCCGAACACCGGGGAGCTGTTTTTT,CSALRGGPNTGELFF
-,many,TRBJ1-1,TRBV10-3,TGTGCCATCAGTGTAGGGGGGGGAGCTGAAGCTTTCTTT,CAISVGGGAEAFF
TRBD1,-,TRBJ2-7,TRBV6-1,TGTGCCAGCAGTCGAGGGACAGGGGGTATGTACGAGCAGTACTTC,CASSRGTGGMYEQYF
TRBD2,few,TRBJ2-7,TRBV12-3/TRBV12-4,TGTGCCAGCAGCCCAGCGGGGGGTGACTACGAGCAGTACTTC,CASSPAGGDYEQYF
-,-,TRBJ1-4,TRBV28,TGTGCCAGCAGTTCCCAATCCCCGCCGGGGCCCAATGAAAAACTGTTTTTT,CASSSQSPPGPNEKLFF
-,few,TRBJ2-2,TRBV12-3/TRBV12-4,TGTGCCAGCAGTTTGGGCAGTACGAACACCGGGGAGCTGTTTTTT,CASSLGSTNTGELFF
-,-,TRBJ2-6,TRBV2,TGTGCCAGCAGTAAGCGGAGCTCTGGGGCCAACGTCTTGACTTTC,CASSKRSSGANVLTF
-,many,TRBJ2-1,TRBV7-3,TGTGCCAGCAGCGGTGGACCGGCGGATGAGCAGTTCTTC,CASSGGPADEQFF
TRBD2,-,TRBJ2-1,TRBV10-3,TGTGCCATCAGTGAGGGACTAGCGGGAGCTCATGAGCAGTTCTTC,CAISEGLAGAHEQFF
TRBD1,few,TRBJ2-7,TRBV6-1,TGTGCCAGCAGTATAGGGACAGGGCTCTCCTACGAGCAGTACTTC,CASSIGTGLSYEQYF
TRBD2,few,TRBJ2-1,TRBV6-1,TGTGCCAGCATCCCCGGACTAGCGGGAGGGTATGAGCAGTTCTTC,CASIPGLAGGYEQFF
TRBD2,-,TRBJ2-7,TRBV9,TGTGCCAGCAGCCCTCGACTAGCGGGAGCCTACGAGCAGTACTTC,CASSPRLAGAYEQYF
-,-,TRBJ1-5,TRBV6-1,TGTGCCAGCAGTGAAGGGCTCGGGTTTGGGCAGCCCCAGCATTTT,CASSEGLGFGQPQHF
-,-,TRBJ2-6,TRBV4-1,TGCGCCAGCAGCCGACGACAGGCCCGAGGTATAGTGTCTGGGGCCAACGTCCTGACTTTC,CASSRRQARGIVSGANVLTF
TRBD2,-,TRBJ2-5,TRBV7-2,TGTGCCAGCAGCTTAGTGGTAGCGGGCCAAGAGACCCAGTACTTC,CASSLVVAGQETQYF
-,few,TRBJ1-1,TRBV11-2,TGTGCCAGCAGCCACTCCGGAAGAACCACTGAAGCTTTCTTT,CASSHSGRTTEAFF
TRBD1,-,TRBJ2-5,TRBV20-1,TGCAGTGCTGGAGACTTGACAGGGGTGATGGAGACCCAGTACTTC,CSAGDLTGVMETQYF
TRBD2,-,TRBJ2-1,TRBV10-1,TGCGCCAGCAGCCGATTTAGCGGGGGTACACCCTACAATGAGCAGTTCTTC,CASSRFSGGTPYNEQFF
-,many,TRBJ2-1,TRBV20-1,TGCAGTGCTAGAGCCAATAATGAGCAGTTCTTC,CSARANNEQFF
-,-,TRBJ2-3,TRBV5-1,TGCGCCAGCAGCTCGAGGATACGCACAGATACGCAGTATTTT,CASSSRIRTDTQYF